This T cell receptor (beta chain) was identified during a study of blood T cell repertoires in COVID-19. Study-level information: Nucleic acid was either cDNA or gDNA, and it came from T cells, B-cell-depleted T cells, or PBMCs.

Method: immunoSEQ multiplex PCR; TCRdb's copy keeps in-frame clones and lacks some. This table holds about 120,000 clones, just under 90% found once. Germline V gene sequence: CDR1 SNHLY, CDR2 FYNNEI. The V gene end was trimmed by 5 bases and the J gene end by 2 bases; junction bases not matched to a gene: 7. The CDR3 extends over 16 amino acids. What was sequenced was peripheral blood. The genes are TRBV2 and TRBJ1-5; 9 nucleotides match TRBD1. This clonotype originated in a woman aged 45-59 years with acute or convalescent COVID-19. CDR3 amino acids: CASSPRRDRGNQPQHF. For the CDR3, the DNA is TGTGCCAGCAGTCCTCGGAGGGACAGGGGCAATCAGCCCCAGCATTTT. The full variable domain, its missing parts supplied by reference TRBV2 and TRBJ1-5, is EPEVTQTPSHQVTQMGQEVILRCVPISNHLYFYWYRQILGQKVEFLVSFYNNEISEKSEIFDDQFSVERPDGSNFTLKIRSTKLEDSAMYFCASSPRRDRGNQPQHFGDGTRLSIL.